The present T cell receptor beta chain was sequenced within a study of cytomegalovirus exposure and HLA in healthy donors. About the study: Across a few hundred genotyped donors, about 80% landed in the Caucasian-associated ancestry cluster.

Details on this clone: Antigen specificity is unknown.

The PCR made use of 60 Vbeta and 13 Jbeta primers. Sequenced by immunoSEQ multiplex PCR; TCRdb stores in-frame clones only, minus some. Of about 150,000 clones listed, about 80% are singletons. Study conclusions and caveats: A link between a missense DCLRE1C variant and TCR beta V- and J-gene trimming emerged from a later analysis.

The length of the CDR3 is 17 residues. Germline CDR1 is SGHTA and CDR2 is FQGTGA. Trimming removed 1 base from V and 3 bases from J, with 18 bases in between. Sequencing was carried out using PBMCs. This sequence was found in a woman aged 40 to 50 in good health and CMV-seronegative. This chain connects TRBV7-3 to TRBJ1-1, with D perhaps TRBD1 (6 bases). The DNA of the CDR3 is TGTGCCAGCAGCTTAATGGGACAAGGGTTGGGGGACACTGAAGCTTTCTTT. This gives the protein CASSLMGQGLGDTEAFF.